These 9 T cell receptor beta chains came from one sample sequenced in a study of tumor-infiltrating lymphocytes in primary liver carcinoma. Taking about 19-31 mg of unsorted bulk tissue, the authors co-extracted RNA and DNA. The input was approximately 0.45 ug total RNA; TCR beta cDNA was made from it with a constant-region primer. Researchers made the TCR beta libraries by running three nested multiplex PCR rounds with slightly modified ARM-PCR. PCR rounds one and two used TRBV1-TRBV30 forward primers with a C-beta reverse primer for 10 cycles each. One entry per CDR3 protein, called by TCRdb with MiXCR from the multiplex PCR reads. The sample consists of approximately 73,000 distinct CDR3 sequences, 60% to 80% of them appearing once. The specimen sequenced was liver tumor tissue from sampling region 4. Described subset: tumor region T4, right-lateral pole. All receptors derive from a woman aged 55 to 70 with primary liver carcinoma and hepatitis B virus infection.

The chain carries TRBV20-1 and TRBJ2-4; 9 positions agree with TRBD2. J was trimmed by 4 bases and V by 1 base; bases with no gene match: 8. Germline CDR1 and CDR2: DFQATT and SNEGSKA (reference sequence). This CDR3 spans 16 amino acids. The CDR3 sequence: CSARVAGGPGKNIQYF. CDR3 coding DNA: TGCAGTGCTAGAGTGGCGGGAGGGCCGGGGAAAAACATTCAGTACTTC.

With respect to this clonotype: Compared with germline, one end of the junction differs, possibly owing to a read error. V is TRBV11-2 and J is TRBJ2-7; 10 positions agree with TRBD2. Germline V lookup: CDR1 SGHAT, CDR2 FQNNGV. This CDR3 spans 18 amino acids. The CDR3 protein is CASNLDWVRLAGPYEQYF. Written as DNA, the CDR3 is TGTGCCAGCAACTTAGATTGGGTCAGACTAGCGGGTCCCTACGAACAGTACTTC.

There are many counts of this clonotype. The gene calls are TRBV12-3 or TRBV12-4 and TRBJ2-1; D is uncertain. Trimming took 5 bases from V and 13 from J, leaving 18 bases between them. This CDR3 comprises 13 residues. CDR3 region: CASSLLEEAPQFF. The CDR3 DNA reads as TGTGCCAGCAGTCTACTCGAAGAGGCGCCACAGTTCTTC.

Concerning this clonotype: This CDR3 fails to terminate in the conserved phenylalanine or tryptophan, so it likely reflects a read error. The V call is TRBV6-6, the J call TRBJ2-2, with 9 positions matching TRBD1. Germline-derived CDR1 and CDR2 are MNHNY and SVGAGI (reference sequence). This CDR3 has 15 residues. CDR3 amino acids: CANSYRGPNTGELFL. The CDR3 DNA is TGTGCCAACAGTTACAGGGGGCCGAACACCGGGGAGCTGTTTTTA.

V gene TRBV28 combines with J gene TRBJ1-2; no clear D. The CDR3 covers 15 residues. Trimming stripped 4 bases from V and 7 bases from J, with 19 bases between. From germline, CDR1 is MDHEN and CDR2 SYDVKM. The DNA for the CDR3 is TGTGCCAGCAGTTCGTCACATAGGGTGGGTAGTGGCTACACCTTC. This codes for CASSSSHRVGSGYTF.

In the case of this clonotype: A read error is likely, as this CDR3 ends without the conserved phenylalanine or tryptophan. The CDR3, as DNA: TGTGCCAGCAGATTTCAAGAGGCCCAGTACCTC. Translating it yields CASRFQEAQYL. The chain carries TRBV12-3 or TRBV12-4 and TRBJ2-5; unclear D gene. This CDR3 has 11 residues.

Points on this clonotype: Germline is not matched at one junction end, which may reflect a read error. The chain recombines TRBV9 with TRBJ2-1, with TRBD2 identical over 7 bases. CDR3 length equals 19 residues. The germline V gene has CDR1 SGDLS and CDR2 YYNGEE. The CDR3 loop reads CASSVDTGVRGSRYIEQLF. In DNA, the CDR3 is TGTGCCAGCAGCGTAGACACCGGTGTTCGCGGGAGTCGGTACATTGAGCAGCTCTTC.

This clonotype was observed at least ten times. The chain joins TRBV6-6 to TRBJ1-2; tentatively, D is TRBD1 (5 bases). From germline, CDR1 is MNHNY and CDR2 SVGAGI (reference sequence). This CDR3 comprises 14 residues. Trimming left V 5 bases short and J 8 bases short, with 18 bases between. The chain's CDR3 is CASSSQTGTFGYTF. The CDR3, as DNA: TGTGCCAGCAGTAGCCAGACGGGGACTTTCGGCTACACCTTC.

As regards this clonotype: Given a much more abundant clone one base away, this may be a read error. This chain links TRBV30 with TRBJ2-1; D gene unclear. The CDR3 sequence is 13 residues long. Germline CDR1 and CDR2: GTSNPN and SVGIG (reference sequence). The CDR3 protein is CARSTASYNEQFF. CDR3 nucleotides: TGTGCCCGGAGTACAGCGTCCTACAATGAGCAGTTCTTC.